This is a list of T cell receptor beta chains from one sample in a study of response to subunit inactivated influenza vaccine. TCRdb re-called the RT-PCR reads through MiXCR, storing one row per CDR3 protein. The sample contains more than 700,000 distinct CDR3 sequences, 21% of which appear only once. The sample here was PBMCs from blood, taken roughly 5 days after vaccination. The receptor source for this set is a man aged 45-60 years who received an inactivated influenza vaccine. Each CDR3 is given with its conserved first and last residue. The D gene is left open where the match is weak. Not all rows give a size; the values are once, few, many and, for expanded clones, a class.

V	D	J	size	CDR3	DNA
TRBV12-3/TRBV12-4	NA	TRBJ1-2	many	CASSLNPETYGYTF	TGTGCCAGCAGTTTAAACCCTGAGACATATGGCTACACCTTC
TRBV7-9	NA	TRBJ2-7	NA	CASSRRLYEQYF	TGTGCCAGCAGCCGCCGCCTCTACGAGCAGTACTTC
TRBV5-1	TRBD2	TRBJ2-4	NA	CASSPGGDIQYF	TGCGCCAGCAGCCCGGGAGGGGACATTCAGTACTTC
TRBV3-1	TRBD1	TRBJ1-5	few	CASSPGTESNQPQHF	TGTGCCAGCAGCCCCGGGACAGAGAGCAATCAGCCCCAGCATTTT
TRBV5-4	TRBD2	TRBJ2-5	NA	CASSKLAGGIRETQYF	TGTGCCAGCAGCAAGTTAGCGGGAGGGATTAGAGAGACCCAGTACTTC
TRBV6-5	TRBD1	TRBJ1-1	NA	CASSDSDRGLNTEAFF	TGTGCCAGCAGTGACTCGGACAGGGGCCTGAACACTGAAGCTTTCTTT
TRBV28	NA	TRBJ1-1	few	CASSKTLMSTEAFF	TGTGCCAGCAGCAAGACACTCATGAGTACTGAAGCTTTCTTT
TRBV28	TRBD2	TRBJ2-7	NA	CASSFLAGASYEQYF	TGTGCCAGCAGTTTTCTAGCGGGGGCCTCCTACGAGCAGTACTTC
TRBV7-2	NA	TRBJ2-3	NA	CASSLDFIATQYF	TGTGCCAGCAGCTTAGACTTTATAGCTACGCAGTATTTT
TRBV7-6	TRBD1	TRBJ1-1	many	CASSSDAGTGILAFF	TGTGCCAGCAGCTCCGACGCCGGGACAGGGATATTGGCTTTCTTT
TRBV7-2	NA	TRBJ2-7	few	CASRPYRTDSYEQYF	TGTGCCAGCAGGCCGTACCGGACGGACTCCTACGAGCAGTACTTC
TRBV21-1	NA	TRBJ1-1	NA	CASSKRSDSQNTEAFF	TGTGCCAGCAGCAAACGTTCGGACTCACAGAACACTGAAGCTTTCTTT
TRBV6-1	NA	TRBJ2-2	few	CASGRSRTGELFF	TGTGCCAGCGGGAGGTCCCGCACCGGGGAGCTGTTTTTT
TRBV24-1	NA	TRBJ1-5	NA	CATSDSRAGGGNQPQHF	TGTGCCACCAGTGATTCCCGTGCGGGTGGGGGCAATCAGCCCCAGCATTTT
TRBV20-1	TRBD2	TRBJ2-1	NA	CSAKYTGTSIYNEQFF	TGCAGTGCTAAATATACCGGGACTAGTATCTACAATGAGCAGTTCTTC
TRBV28	TRBD2	TRBJ2-2	NA	CASSLFGLVWPTGELFF	TGTGCCAGCAGTCTCTTCGGACTAGTTTGGCCCACCGGGGAGCTGTTTTTT
TRBV5-5	NA	TRBJ2-1	few	CASSSPYLSSYNEQFF	TGTGCCAGCAGCTCGCCTTACCTAAGCTCCTACAATGAGCAGTTCTTC
TRBV9	TRBD1	TRBJ2-3	NA	CASSPGQGGTTDTQYF	TGTGCCAGCAGCCCAGGACAGGGCGGTACCACAGATACGCAGTATTTT
TRBV7-9	NA	TRBJ1-4	few	CASSLGAWDEKLFF	TGTGCCAGCAGCTTGGGGGCATGGGATGAAAAACTGTTTTTT
TRBV4-2	NA	TRBJ1-1	many	CASSQEAGYVEAFF	TGTGCCAGCAGCCAAGAAGCAGGGTACGTTGAAGCTTTCTTT
TRBV19	NA	TRBJ2-1	NA	CASSAFSGTREQFF	TGTGCCAGTAGTGCCTTTTCGGGGACTCGGGAGCAGTTCTTC
TRBV5-6	NA	TRBJ2-2	NA	CASSRLRGLNTGELFF	TGTGCCAGCAGCCGGCTCCGCGGCCTGAACACCGGGGAGCTGTTTTTT
TRBV4-3	TRBD2	TRBJ2-7	few	CASSQERLAGAEQYF	TGCGCCAGCAGCCAAGAAAGGCTAGCGGGAGCCGAGCAGTACTTC
TRBV6-5	TRBD1	TRBJ2-7	NA	CASSYPDRVRNEQYF	TGTGCCAGCAGTTACCCAGACAGGGTAAGAAACGAGCAGTACTTC
TRBV10-3	TRBD1	TRBJ2-5	NA	CAISESRDRDPGDF	TGTGCCATCAGTGAGTCCCGGGACAGGGACCCCGGGGACTTC
TRBV27	TRBD1	TRBJ2-1	NA	CASSSGDSPGREQFF	TGTGCCAGCAGTTCAGGGGACAGTCCCGGGCGTGAGCAGTTCTTC
TRBV12-3/TRBV12-4	NA	TRBJ2-2	few	CASSRVGELFF	TGTGCCAGCAGTCGAGTAGGGGAGCTGTTTTTT
TRBV19	NA	TRBJ1-1	NA	CASHKRDGRYEAFF	TGTGCCAGTCATAAGAGGGACGGGAGGTATGAAGCTTTCTTT
TRBV5-4	NA	TRBJ2-7	NA	CASSTGSDSYEQYF	TGTGCCAGCAGTACCGGGTCCGACTCCTACGAGCAGTACTTC
TRBV11-1	TRBD1	TRBJ2-1	few	CASSLGISGTGPNYNEQFF	TGTGCCAGCAGCTTAGGAATTTCCGGGACAGGACCCAACTACAATGAGCAGTTCTTC
TRBV4-3	TRBD1	TRBJ2-5	NA	CASSQGRGRGETQYF	TGCGCCAGCAGCCAAGGAAGGGGGCGCGGGGAGACCCAGTACTTC
TRBV20-1	NA	TRBJ2-1	NA	CSARVGSLYNEQFF	TGCAGTGCTAGAGTCGGATCTTTATACAATGAGCAGTTCTTC
TRBV5-1	TRBD2	TRBJ2-3	NA	CASSQGGSGMDTQYF	TGCGCCAGCAGCCAAGGTGGTAGCGGGATGGATACGCAGTATTTT
TRBV10-3	NA	TRBJ2-5	few	CAISESPAGGQETQYF	TGTGCCATCAGTGAGTCGCCAGCAGGTGGACAAGAGACCCAGTACTTC
TRBV12-3/TRBV12-4	TRBD1	TRBJ2-3	NA	CASSIGQGLPTDTQYF	TGTGCCAGCAGTATCGGACAGGGACTCCCCACAGATACGCAGTATTTT
TRBV20-1	NA	TRBJ2-3	few	CSANPGLPPQDTQYF	TGCAGTGCGAACCCGGGACTCCCTCCACAAGATACGCAGTATTTT
TRBV29-1	TRBD1	TRBJ2-2	many	CSDTGDRSTGELFF	TGCAGCGATACTGGGGACAGGAGTACCGGGGAGCTGTTTTTT
TRBV4-1	NA	TRBJ2-1	NA	CASSQDGGPVDEQFF	TGCGCCAGCAGCCAAGATGGGGGACCGGTAGATGAGCAGTTCTTC
TRBV28	TRBD2	TRBJ2-1	NA	CASSFWGLTPSSYNEQFF	TGTGCCAGCAGTTTTTGGGGACTAACCCCGAGCTCCTACAATGAGCAGTTCTTC
TRBV2	NA	TRBJ2-6	few	CASKTGANVLTF	TGTGCCAGCAAGACTGGGGCCAACGTCCTGACTTTC
TRBV24-1	TRBD1	TRBJ2-3	few	CATSDAGQGITDTQYF	TGTGCCACCAGTGATGCCGGACAGGGGATCACAGATACGCAGTATTTT
TRBV11-2	NA	TRBJ2-2	NA	CASSFLALGSDSGGELFF	TGTGCCAGCAGCTTTCTAGCCCTTGGGTCCGACTCCGGCGGGGAGCTGTTTTTT
TRBV12-3/TRBV12-4	NA	TRBJ1-2	NA	CASRTYGYPNYGYTF	TGTGCCAGCAGGACCTACGGGTATCCTAACTATGGCTACACCTTC
TRBV4-3	TRBD2	TRBJ2-5	NA	CASSTQRGGTRETQYF	TGCGCCAGCAGCACCCAGCGGGGGGGGACCCGGGAGACCCAGTACTTC
TRBV7-2	TRBD1	TRBJ1-2	many	CASSRDRVGYTF	TGTGCCAGCAGCCGGGACAGGGTAGGCTACACCTTC
TRBV12-3/TRBV12-4	NA	TRBJ2-5	few	CASSRDRETQYF	TGTGCCAGCAGCCGGGACCGCGAGACCCAGTACTTC
TRBV20-1	NA	TRBJ1-6	NA	CSASRPHSPLHF	TGCAGTGCTAGTCGGCCACATTCACCCCTCCACTTT
TRBV20-1	NA	TRBJ2-3	NA	CSARDLLGNTDTQYF	TGCAGTGCTAGAGATCTCCTAGGGAACACAGATACGCAGTATTTT
TRBV7-8	NA	TRBJ1-5	NA	CASSEQDSYQPQHF	TGTGCCAGCAGCGAACAAGACAGTTATCAGCCCCAGCATTTT